A selection of T cell receptor beta chains follows, all from one sample in a study of blood T cell repertoires in COVID-19. Clones were sequenced by immunoSEQ multiplex PCR, and TCRdb holds only the in-frame ones, with some missing. The profile covers some 200,000 clones, with 88% appearing a single time and roughly 2.6% taken by the ten largest. Sequencing input: PBMCs or T cells enriched from blood (not recorded which). These receptors came from a woman in her 30s who had recovered from COVID-19. Each CDR3 is given with its conserved first and last residue. D genes are given only for firm matches.

v_call: TRBV27
j_call: TRBJ2-1
d_call: TRBD2
cdr3_aa: CASSLSRGGAPGGNEQFF

v_call: TRBV6-5
j_call: TRBJ2-3
d_call: TRBD2
cdr3_aa: CASSQRGSTDTQYF

v_call: TRBV7-2
j_call: TRBJ2-3
d_call: TRBD2
cdr3_aa: CASSLVAGGPADTQYF

v_call: TRBV6-1
j_call: TRBJ1-4
d_call: TRBD1
cdr3_aa: CASSAPERDSNEKLFF

v_call: TRBV7-2
j_call: TRBJ2-3
d_call: -
cdr3_aa: CASSLGRITDTQYF

v_call: TRBV7-9
j_call: TRBJ2-7
d_call: TRBD2
cdr3_aa: CASSLVVSGGAEQYF

v_call: TRBV19
j_call: TRBJ2-4
d_call: TRBD2
cdr3_aa: CASSSQAGGPGAKNIQYF

v_call: TRBV7-6
j_call: TRBJ2-3
d_call: TRBD2
cdr3_aa: CASTQMTSGGMDTQYF

v_call: TRBV7-8
j_call: TRBJ1-6
d_call: -
cdr3_aa: CASSFVRLAGENSPLHF

v_call: TRBV6-4
j_call: TRBJ2-1
d_call: TRBD2
cdr3_aa: CASSPSGEGNEQFF

v_call: TRBV5-1
j_call: TRBJ2-1
d_call: TRBD2
cdr3_aa: CASSLLAGEVGNEQFF

v_call: TRBV7-2
j_call: TRBJ2-5
d_call: -
cdr3_aa: CASSLESRDFRYF

v_call: TRBV4-2
j_call: TRBJ1-1
d_call: -
cdr3_aa: CASSQDFFGRGARTEAFF

v_call: TRBV4-1
j_call: TRBJ2-2
d_call: TRBD2
cdr3_aa: CASSHVSGTGELFF

v_call: TRBV18
j_call: TRBJ2-5
d_call: TRBD1
cdr3_aa: CASSPGAQGAWETQYF

v_call: TRBV28
j_call: TRBJ1-5
d_call: -
cdr3_aa: CASTHRFSNQPQHF

v_call: TRBV10-1
j_call: TRBJ1-1
d_call: -
cdr3_aa: CATPTPNTEAFF

v_call: TRBV18
j_call: TRBJ1-4
d_call: TRBD1
cdr3_aa: CASSPDRGLSTNEKLFF

v_call: TRBV6-4
j_call: TRBJ2-2
d_call: -
cdr3_aa: CASSDQFPGELFF

v_call: TRBV29-1
j_call: TRBJ1-1
d_call: -
cdr3_aa: CSVVPGVEAFF

v_call: TRBV6-5
j_call: TRBJ2-3
d_call: -
cdr3_aa: CASSFESADTQYF

v_call: TRBV18
j_call: TRBJ1-4
d_call: -
cdr3_aa: CASSRSGGGKLFF

v_call: TRBV10-3
j_call: TRBJ2-3
d_call: TRBD1
cdr3_aa: CAISVSGQGADTQYF

v_call: TRBV18
j_call: TRBJ1-1
d_call: -
cdr3_aa: CASSPSDQFMNTEAFF